This T cell receptor beta chain comes out of a study of blood T cell repertoires in COVID-19. About the study: Donors in the United States, Italy and Spain gave samples during acute or convalescent COVID-19. The analysed material was cDNA or gDNA that came from T cells, B-cell-depleted T cells, or PBMCs.

CDR3 length equals 13 residues. V shed 1 base and J shed 2 bases, with 7 bases lying between them. CDR1 and CDR2 (germline): SGHRS, YFSETQ. Under the authors' procedure: Scientists estimated how many nucleated cells there were by amplifying reference gene primers. Here immunoSEQ multiplex PCR was the method, and the copy in TCRdb shows in-frame clones only, minus some. That table furnishes V, J and clone size, whereas the DNA furnished D and trimming. The sample carries 40,000 to 60,000 clones, 86% recorded once. The specimen sequenced was peripheral blood. The chain combines TRBV5-1 with TRBJ2-7, with a tentative D call TRBD1 (5 bases). This clonotype originated in a man aged 35-49 years with active COVID-19. The CDR3 DNA follows: TGCGCCAGCAGCTTGACAGGTCCCTACGAGCAGTACTTC. This gives the protein CASSLTGPYEQYF.